The 19 T cell receptor beta chains listed next were all sequenced from one sample in a study of shared clonotypes between healthy human individuals. Produced via immunoSEQ multiplex PCR; TCRdb's table is partial and in-frame only. The sample records 600,000 to 800,000 clones, roughly 72% being singletons. The sequencing sample was made of memory CD4+ T cells sorted from blood. Subset specified: CD45RA-negative fraction. These receptors were taken from a woman aged 25 to 39 in good health.

The chain combines TRBV30 with TRBJ2-5; D is perhaps TRBD2 (7 bases). This CDR3 contains 13 residues. Germline CDR1 reads GTSNPN; CDR2 reads SVGIG (reference sequence). The V end lost 3 bases, the J end lost 5 bases, and 13 bases lay between the germline ends. Here the CDR3 reads CAWRRGGPETQYF. CDR3 sequence (DNA): TGTGCCTGGAGGAGGGGGGGTCCGGAGACCCAGTACTTC.

The gene calls are TRBV28 and TRBJ2-2, with 7 positions matching TRBD1. V was pared by 5 bases and J by 2 bases, with 11 bases of the junction left unmatched. CDR1 and CDR2 from the germline V gene are MDHEN and SYDVKM. The CDR3 length is 17 residues. CDR3 sequence (DNA): TGTGCCAGCAGTCCCTCCGGGGCAGGGGGAAACACCGGGGAGCTGTTTTTT. This codes for CASSPSGAGGNTGELFF.

The chain is built from TRBV19 and TRBJ1-3, with 8 bases lining up with TRBD1. Germline CDR1 is LNHDA and CDR2 is SQIVND (reference sequence). This CDR3 has 14 amino acids. V dropped 7 bases and J dropped 7; count of bases not matched to a gene: 9. CDR3 sequence: CASTPGQGGNTIYF. The CDR3 coding sequence is TGTGCCAGTACCCCCGGACAGGGTGGTAACACCATATATTTT.

The chain combines TRBV28 with TRBJ1-4, with D unresolved. Trimming pared 2 bases from V and 4 bases from J, leaving 8 bases between. CDR3 size: 14 residues. CDR1 is MDHEN, CDR2 SYDVKM, per germline. This chain's CDR3 is CASSLHALNEKLFF. The DNA for the CDR3 is TGTGCCAGCAGTTTACACGCCCTTAATGAAAAACTGTTTTTT.

This chain connects TRBV5-6 to TRBJ1-2, with D perhaps matching TRBD1 (5 bases). With 2 bases removed from V and 2 bases from J, the gap between germline ends came to 10 bases. Germline V gene lookup returns CDR1 SGHDT and CDR2 YYEEEE. This CDR3 is built from 14 residues. CDR3 protein: CASSFLTENYGYTF. DNA for the CDR3: TGTGCCAGCAGCTTCTTGACAGAAAACTATGGCTACACCTTC.

V and J are TRBV7-2 and TRBJ2-2, with D possibly being TRBD1 or TRBD2 (5 bases each). The germline CDR1 and CDR2 sequences are SGHTA and FQGNSA. With 0 bases removed from V and 3 bases from J, the gap between germline ends came to 8 bases. The CDR3 has 15 residues. As DNA, the CDR3 is TGTGCCAGCAGCTTAGCGCTGGGGGACACCGGGGAGCTGTTTTTT. It codes for CASSLALGDTGELFF.

The rearrangement uses TRBV5-4 and TRBJ2-7; D remains unclear. The CDR3 runs to 11 residues. V gave up 2 bases and J gave up 6 bases, with 6 bases separating them. CDR1 and CDR2 (germline): SGHNT, YYREEE (reference sequence). The CDR3, as DNA: TGTGCCAGCAGCTTCATGAGCGAGCAGTACTTC. Its translation is CASSFMSEQYF. Full variable domain (outside the CDR3, taken from reference TRBV5-4 and TRBJ2-7): ETGVTQSPTHLIKTRGQQVTLRCSSQSGHNTVSWYQQALGQGPQFIFQYYREEENGRGNFPPRFSGLQFPNYSSELNVNALELDDSALYLCASSFMSEQYFGPGTRLTVT.

The chain joins TRBV5-1 to TRBJ2-1; D is possibly TRBD2 (6 bases). Germline V CDR1 and CDR2: SGHRS, YFSETQ. The CDR3 consists of 13 residues. The V end was cut by 0 bases, the J end by 9 bases, with 10 bases between. Written as DNA, the CDR3 is TGCGCCAGCAGCTTGGGACTAGGCATTGAGCAGTTCTTC. This sequence encodes CASSLGLGIEQFF.

J is TRBJ2-7 and V is TRBV28; weak D call: TRBD2 (5 bases). CDR3 length: 16 amino acids. Trimming removed 3 bases at V and 3 bases at J, with 18 bases between. CDR1 is MDHEN, CDR2 SYDVKM, per germline. CDR3 residues: CASSFFPSTTHYEQYF. The DNA for the CDR3 is TGTGCCAGCAGTTTTTTCCCTAGCACAACCCACTACGAGCAGTACTTC. Using reference TRBV28 and TRBJ2-7 for the parts outside the CDR3, the full variable domain is DVKVTQSSRYLVKRTGEKVFLECVQDMDHENMFWYRQDPGLGLRLIYFSYDVKMKEKGDIPEGYSVSREKKERFSLILESASTNQTSMYLCASSFFPSTTHYEQYFGPGTRLTVT.

The chain combines TRBV18 with TRBJ2-2, with D unresolved. Deletions cut 1 base from V and 1 base from J, with 7 bases between. Germline assignment: CDR1 KGHSH and CDR2 LQKENI. The CDR3 spans 15 residues. CDR3 nucleotide sequence: TGTGCCAGCTCACCACTACCCAGGAACACCGGGGAGCTGTTTTTT. It translates to CASSPLPRNTGELFF.

This clone was observed a few times. The chain carries TRBV28 and TRBJ1-1, with 10 bases matching TRBD1. The CDR3 extends over 15 amino acids. Germline V gives CDR1 MDHEN, CDR2 SYDVKM. Trimming at V came to 7 bases and at J to 8 bases, leaving 13 bases not matched to a gene. In DNA, the CDR3 is TGTGCCAGCACCTTACTGACAGGGGGCGCATCAGAAGCTTTCTTT. As protein: CASTLLTGGASEAFF.

A few counts support this clone. Other DNA sequences in the same sample also yield this CDR3. The chain is built from TRBV19 and TRBJ1-1, with D possibly matching TRBD1 (5 bases). The CDR3 runs 15 residues. The germline gives CDR1 LNHDA, CDR2 SQIVND (reference sequence). Trimming left V 5 bases short and J 1 base short, with 14 bases between. CDR3 residues: CASSGSGTANTEAFF. The CDR3 region has the DNA TGTGCCAGTAGTGGGTCCGGGACGGCGAACACTGAAGCTTTCTTT.

The chain combines TRBV28 with TRBJ1-5, with unresolved D. The CDR3 contains 18 residues. CDR1 and CDR2 (germline): MDHEN, SYDVKM. Trimming took off 3 bases at V and 9 bases at J, with 27 bases between the two ends. The CDR3 bases are TGTGCCAGCAGTTTCCCGGTCATCCGGGATAATGCCCCAAGGCCCCAGCATTTT. It specifies CASSFPVIRDNAPRPQHF.

The chain links TRBV10-3 to TRBJ2-7, with TRBD2 matching over 10 bases. This CDR3 spans 13 amino acids. V was clipped by 11 bases and J by 5 bases; unmatched bases: 9. The germline V gene has CDR1 ENHRY and CDR2 SYGVKD. CDR3 sequence (DNA): TGTGCCCTCCGAGCGGGAGGGCAAGACGAGCAGTACTTC. It specifies CALRAGGQDEQYF.

On this clone itself: The sample holds other DNA sequences that translate to the same CDR3. The rearrangement uses TRBV5-1 and TRBJ2-1; D gene unclear. The length of the CDR3 is 15 residues. V was trimmed by 0 bases and J by 1 base, leaving 8 bases between them. Germline CDR1 reads SGHRS; CDR2 reads YFSETQ. The CDR3 protein is CASSLDASSYNEQFF. The CDR3 nucleotides are TGCGCCAGCAGCTTGGATGCTAGTTCCTACAATGAGCAGTTCTTC. Drawing the rest from reference TRBV5-1 and TRBJ2-1, the complete variable domain is KAGVTQTPRYLIKTRGQQVTLSCSPISGHRSVSWYQQTPGQGLQFLFEYFSETQRNKGNFPGRFSGRQFSNSRSEMNVSTLELGDSALYLCASSLDASSYNEQFFGPGTRLTVL.

As concerns this clone: This sample also contains other DNA sequences that code for the same CDR3. This rearrangement joins TRBV29-1 to TRBJ2-7, with 7 nucleotides matching TRBD2. Germline V gives CDR1 SQVTM, CDR2 ANQGSEA. The trim removed 5 bases at V and 4 bases at J, leaving 2 bases unmatched. The CDR3 has 11 residues. CDR3 sequence reads: CSVRREYEQYF. The CDR3 nucleotides are TGCAGCGTTCGGCGGGAGTACGAGCAGTACTTC.

The chain joins TRBV28 to TRBJ2-7, with TRBD2 identical over 7 bases. The germline V gene has CDR1 MDHEN and CDR2 SYDVKM. V shed 2 bases, J shed 4 bases, and the junction held 11 bases outside the gene matches. This CDR3 is 16 amino acids long. CDR3 sequence: CASSLSGAAGVYEQYF. CDR3 coding DNA: TGTGCCAGCAGTTTAAGTGGGGCCGCGGGAGTATACGAGCAGTACTTC.

In DNA, the CDR3 is TGTGCCAGCAGCTTGTTGCCGGTAGCGCGGAATGAGCAGTTCTTC. Residues: CASSLLPVARNEQFF. V is TRBV5-7 and J is TRBJ2-1; a weak D match, TRBD2 (5 bases). TRBV5-7 is known as an ORF, though its function is uncertain. The CDR3 has 15 amino acids. With 1 base removed from V and 7 bases from J, the gap between germline ends came to 15 bases.

V gene TRBV28 combines with J gene TRBJ2-7; no firm D call. Germline CDR1 reads MDHEN; CDR2 reads SYDVKM. This CDR3 comprises 15 residues. Between the trimmed V and J ends, which lost 2 bases and 2 bases, there was a span of 13 bases. In nucleotides, the CDR3 is TGTGCCAGCAGTTTAGAAGGTATCATGGCCTACGAGCAGTACTTC. Translated: CASSLEGIMAYEQYF.